This is a list of T cell receptor beta chains from one sample in a study of OX40 agonist ivuxolimab in advanced cancers. TCRdb's copy holds only in-frame clones and misses some; the assay was immunoSEQ multiplex PCR. The sample holds around 63,000 clones, 80% to 90% seen once. Sequencing used CD4+ or CD8+ T cells sorted from blood, obtained in a trial of the OX40 agonist ivuxolimab. The receptors here all came from an adult with an advanced solid tumor such as melanoma, head and neck, liver or kidney cancer. CDR3s include the opening cysteine and the closing phenylalanine or tryptophan. The D gene is left open where the match is weak. Clone size, where shown, is once, few, many, or a class for clones that have expanded.

.,TRBV5-1,TRBJ2-5,.,TGCGCCAGCAGCTTGTTGAGAGAAGAGACCCAGTACTTC,CASSLLREETQYF
TRBD2,TRBV9,TRBJ2-7,.,TGTGCCAGCAGCAACCGACTAGCGGGGAGCTCCTACGAGCAGTACTTC,CASSNRLAGSSYEQYF
TRBD1,TRBV7-3,TRBJ2-1,.,TGTGCCAGCAGCTTAATAACCGGGACAGGGAGACATGAGCAGTTCTTC,CASSLITGTGRHEQFF
.,TRBV19,TRBJ2-2,.,TGTGCCAGTAGTATAGCCCCCGACTCCCGGAACACCGGGGAGCTGTTTTTT,CASSIAPDSRNTGELFF
.,TRBV10-3,TRBJ2-7,.,TGTGCCATCAGTGAGTCAGCGTTACAGGACGTGGAGCAGTACTTC,CAISESALQDVEQYF
.,TRBV2,TRBJ1-5,medium-sized,TGTGCCAGCAGTGTCGGTTATAGCAATCAGCCCCAGCATTTT,CASSVGYSNQPQHF
TRBD2,TRBV11-2,TRBJ2-7,.,TGTGCCAGCAGCGCGGGACTAGCGGGAGCCCGAGAGCAGTACTTC,CASSAGLAGAREQYF
TRBD2,TRBV11-2,TRBJ2-1,.,TGTGCCAGCAGCCTAGACTCCGGGACTAGGGCCTTCCACAATGAGCAGTTCTTC,CASSLDSGTRAFHNEQFF
.,TRBV6-4,TRBJ1-6,.,TGTGCCAGCAGACGGGGGGGGGTTTCACCCCTCCACTTT,CASRRGGVSPLHF
TRBD1,TRBV5-1,TRBJ1-4,.,TGCGCCAGCAGCTTGGGGCAGGGGGATGAAAAACTGTTTTTT,CASSLGQGDEKLFF
TRBD1,TRBV18,TRBJ2-7,once,TGTGCCAGCTCACCCGACAGGGTCGAGCAGTACTTC,CASSPDRVEQYF
.,TRBV28,TRBJ2-3,once,TGTGCCACGGGTCAGAGCACAGATACGCAGTATTTT,CATGQSTDTQYF
TRBD2,TRBV19,TRBJ2-7,.,TGTGCCAGTAGTATGCTAGCGGTCTCGAGTGTCTACGAGCAGTACTTC,CASSMLAVSSVYEQYF
.,TRBV2,TRBJ2-5,.,TGTGCCAGCAGTGTCCTACAGGGTGGGGAGACCCAGTACTTC,CASSVLQGGETQYF
.,TRBV2,TRBJ1-5,few,TGTGCCAGCAATGGGGGGCTTAGTCAGCCCCAGCATTTT,CASNGGLSQPQHF
.,TRBV5-1,TRBJ1-1,.,TGCGCCAGCAGCTCGGATCAGTTGAACACTGAAGCTTTCTTT,CASSSDQLNTEAFF
TRBD2,TRBV5-4,TRBJ2-3,.,TGTGCCAGCAGCTCAAGCGGGACCGCAGATACGCAGTATTTT,CASSSSGTADTQYF
TRBD1,TRBV2,TRBJ2-3,.,TGTGCCAGCAAGTGGGACAGGGCTTACGATACGCAGTATTTT,CASKWDRAYDTQYF
.,TRBV21-1,TRBJ1-2,.,TGTGCCAGCAGCAACATAGAGGCCGCTAACTATGGCTACACCTTC,CASSNIEAANYGYTF
.,TRBV19,TRBJ2-7,.,TGTGCCAGTAGTATAGGACTCGGTTCCTACGAGCAGTACTTC,CASSIGLGSYEQYF
TRBD2,TRBV28,TRBJ2-5,.,TGTGCCAGCAGTTCACTAGCGGGGGGGAAAGAGACCCAGTACTTC,CASSSLAGGKETQYF
.,TRBV12-5,TRBJ2-1,.,TGTGCTAGTGGTTTGGTACAGGCAGGGGATAGGAATGAGCAGTTCTTC,CASGLVQAGDRNEQFF
TRBD1,TRBV6-5,TRBJ1-1,few,TGTGCCAGCAGCTTCGACAGGGGGCTTGCTTTCTTT,CASSFDRGLAFF
TRBD2,TRBV27,TRBJ2-2,.,TGTGCCAGCAGTCTCACGACTAGCGGGGGCACCGGGGAGCTGTTTTTT,CASSLTTSGGTGELFF
.,TRBV28,TRBJ1-2,.,TGTGCCAGCAGTTTATTAGGCGAAAACTATGGCTACACCTTC,CASSLLGENYGYTF
.,TRBV18,TRBJ2-7,.,TGTGCCAGCTCACTCGACGGATACGAGCAGTACTTC,CASSLDGYEQYF
.,TRBV2,TRBJ1-1,few,TGTGCCAGCAGGGGAGGCACTGAAGCTTTCTTT,CASRGGTEAFF
.,TRBV5-1,TRBJ1-2,.,TGCGCCAGCAGCTTGGAATCCATTAACTATGGCTACACCTTC,CASSLESINYGYTF
TRBD1,TRBV7-9,TRBJ1-4,.,TGTGCCAGCAGCCCCGGGACAGGGCGGGAAAAACTGTTTTTT,CASSPGTGREKLFF
TRBD2,TRBV5-6,TRBJ2-5,.,TGTGCCAGCAGCGATATAGCGGGTTGGGGGGGGACCCAGTACTTC,CASSDIAGWGGTQYF
TRBD2,TRBV6-6,TRBJ2-5,once,TGTGCCAGCAGTCGCTCTTTAGCGGGAGGGCAAGAGACCCAGTACTTC,CASSRSLAGGQETQYF
.,TRBV25-1,TRBJ1-2,.,TGTGCCAGCAGTGAATATGGGGCAGGGCCCGGTGGCTACACCTTC,CASSEYGAGPGGYTF
.,TRBV11-2,TRBJ2-7,.,TGTGCCAGCAGCCTCGCAGGTTACGAGCAGTACTTC,CASSLAGYEQYF
TRBD2,TRBV5-1,TRBJ2-2,.,TGCGCCAGCAGCTTTATTGCGGGAGTTCGGACCGGGGAGCTGTTTTTT,CASSFIAGVRTGELFF
.,TRBV7-8,TRBJ1-3,.,TGTGCCAGCAGCTTAGGGGGCTCTGGAAACACCATATATTTT,CASSLGGSGNTIYF
.,TRBV7-9,TRBJ1-1,.,TGTGCCAGCAGCGCCAGACAGATCACTGAAGCTTTCTTT,CASSARQITEAFF
.,TRBV4-2,TRBJ2-7,.,TGTGCCAGCAGCCAAGTTGGGACGGAAGAGCAGTACTTC,CASSQVGTEEQYF
TRBD2,TRBV27,TRBJ2-7,.,TGTGCCAGCAGTCAATTTCTGACTAGCGGGACGCCCTCTTACGAGCAGTACTTC,CASSQFLTSGTPSYEQYF
.,TRBV5-8,TRBJ2-2,.,TGTGCCAGCAGCGGTGCTTGGAGGTTAGAGAACACCGGGGAGCTGTTTTTT,CASSGAWRLENTGELFF
.,TRBV15,TRBJ2-7,once,TGTGCCACCAGCTGGAGCCTGAGCTCCTACGAGCAGTACTTC,CATSWSLSSYEQYF
.,TRBV5-1,TRBJ2-1,.,TGCGCCAGCAGCGCCGTAGGGGTTCCCGGTGAGCAGTTCTTC,CASSAVGVPGEQFF
TRBD1,TRBV28,TRBJ1-2,.,TGTGCCAGCAGTTTTCCTTCGTTGGAGGGGGCCTCCTATGGCTACACCTTC,CASSFPSLEGASYGYTF
TRBD2,TRBV29-1,TRBJ2-3,.,TGCAGCGTTTCCGGGACTAGCGGGGGGGAGAGCACAGATACGCAGTATTTT,CSVSGTSGGESTDTQYF
.,TRBV7-5,TRBJ2-1,.,TGTGTCAGAAGGCAGGGGGACTTTGAGCAGTTCTTC,CVRRQGDFEQFF
.,TRBV5-1,TRBJ2-3,.,TGCGCCAGTCACCGAGACAGCTTCACAGATACGCAGTATTTT,CASHRDSFTDTQYF
.,TRBV7-6,TRBJ1-4,.,TGTGCCAGCAGCCTCCTGCCTGGGAAACTGTTTTTT,CASSLLPGKLFF
.,TRBV5-1,TRBJ1-3,.,TGCGCCAGCAGCTTGGTAGGGGGAGCTGGAAACACCATATATTTT,CASSLVGGAGNTIYF
TRBD1,TRBV5-1,TRBJ2-7,.,TGCGCCAGCAGCTTCAGGACAGGGGGCGACGAGCAGTACTTC,CASSFRTGGDEQYF
.,TRBV4-1,TRBJ2-3,.,TGCGCCAGCAGCCAACCCATAATGGGAGATACGCAGTATTTT,CASSQPIMGDTQYF
.,TRBV5-5,TRBJ2-7,.,TGTGCCAGCAGCTTGGTACTCGCGGGGTACGAGCAGTACTTC,CASSLVLAGYEQYF
.,TRBV18,TRBJ2-2,.,TGTGCCAGCTCACCACTAAGATCAGAAAACACCGGGGAGCTGTTTTTT,CASSPLRSENTGELFF
TRBD2,TRBV11-2,TRBJ2-3,.,TGTGCCAGCAGTTCGGGACTAGCGGGGGGATATACGCAGTATTTT,CASSSGLAGGYTQYF
.,TRBV5-6,TRBJ2-6,.,TGTGCCAGCAGCAGCCACTCTGGGGCCAACGTCCTGACTTTC,CASSSHSGANVLTF
TRBD1,TRBV5-1,TRBJ2-7,.,TGCGCCAGCAGCCGCGGACAGGGGGTCTACGAGCAGTACTTC,CASSRGQGVYEQYF